This T cell receptor beta chain came from a study of shared clonotypes between healthy human individuals. Across the study: Contributing individuals were two females and a few males aged 18 to 49. Broader study findings: An effect of sequencing depth on clonotype sharing among donors was expected.

Germline-derived CDR1 and CDR2 are SQVTM and ANQGSEA. Trimming took 1 base from V and 10 from J; bases not matched to a gene: 12. This CDR3 region has 15 residues. With regard to this clone: Its antigen is undetermined.

Researchers partitioned CD4+ cells into CD45RA+ naive and CD45RA-negative memory subsets. On sorted subsets, replicate PCRs used 200 ng DNA, or around 30,000 T cell genomes. Generated by immunoSEQ multiplex PCR, the TCRdb table keeps only in-frame clones and is missing some. The data hold about 680,000 clones, with 55% to 85% observed a single time. This TCR was recovered from a woman younger than 45 in good health. The J gene is TRBJ2-7, the V gene TRBV29-1; 11 positions agree with TRBD2. The sequenced material came from memory CD4+ T cells sorted from blood. Subset meaning: CD45RA-negative fraction. CDR3 nucleotide sequence: TGCAGCGTTGAAGCCGGGACTAGCGGCTTACGAGAACAGTACTTC. Translating it yields CSVEAGTSGLREQYF.